This is a list of T cell receptor beta chains from one sample in a study of shared clonotypes between healthy human individuals. Clones were sequenced by immunoSEQ multiplex PCR, and TCRdb holds only the in-frame ones, with some missing. The sample comprises 98,000 or so clones, 68% of which are singletons, and about 25% rests with the top ten. Sequences were obtained from memory CD8+ T cells sorted from blood. Every receptor here comes from a woman aged 30 to 39 in good health. CDR3s include the opening cysteine and the closing phenylalanine or tryptophan. D genes are given only for firm matches. Only some rows state a clone size, as once, few, many or a class for expanded clones.

17	TRBJ2-5	TRBV6-1	TRBD1	NA	CASSEAVWDRYQETQYF	TGTGCCAGCAGTGAAGCGGTGTGGGACAGATACCAAGAGACCCAGTACTTC
15	TRBJ2-7	TRBV5-4	NA	NA	CASSPRGPDPGEQYF	TGTGCCAGCAGCCCCAGGGGCCCCGACCCCGGCGAGCAGTACTTC
15	TRBJ2-7	TRBV23-1	TRBD1	NA	CASQAGTADSYEQYF	TGCGCCAGTCAGGCCGGGACAGCGGACTCCTACGAGCAGTACTTC
17	TRBJ2-2	TRBV5-1	TRBD2	many	CASSPGTSGRDTGELFF	TGCGCCAGCAGCCCCGGGACTAGCGGGAGGGATACCGGGGAGCTGTTTTTT
15	TRBJ1-5	TRBV6-1	TRBD1	NA	CASSEEEGGGQPQHF	TGTGCCAGCAGTGAAGAAGAAGGGGGCGGTCAGCCCCAGCATTTT
14	TRBJ1-1	TRBV10-1	TRBD1	many	CASSVSGQGAEAFF	TGCGCCAGCAGTGTATCGGGACAGGGTGCTGAAGCTTTCTTT
14	TRBJ1-2	TRBV4-1	NA	NA	CASSRYGAGYGYTF	TGCGCCAGCAGCCGCTATGGGGCGGGCTATGGCTACACCTTC
19	TRBJ2-6	TRBV7-8	NA	NA	CASSTSGRPSISGANVLTF	TGTGCCAGCAGCACCTCGGGGAGGCCGTCTATCTCTGGGGCCAACGTCCTGACTTTC
14	TRBJ1-1	TRBV4-2	TRBD1	once	CASSQDRGCTEAFF	TGTGCCAGCAGCCAAGACAGGGGGTGCACTGAAGCTTTCTTT
14	TRBJ2-2	TRBV11-2	NA	NA	CASSLVAPTGELFF	TGTGCCAGCAGCTTAGTTGCCCCTACCGGGGAGCTGTTTTTT
15	TRBJ1-5	TRBV28	TRBD1	few	CASRRGTGINQPQHF	TGTGCCAGCAGACGAGGGACAGGGATCAATCAGCCCCAGCATTTT
14	TRBJ1-4	TRBV25-1	TRBD1	NA	CASSERQGGEKLFF	TGTGCCAGCAGTGAAAGACAGGGTGGCGAAAAACTGTTTTTT
17	TRBJ2-1	TRBV10-1	TRBD2	NA	CASSEGLAGYSYNEQFF	TGCGCCAGCAGTGAGGGACTAGCGGGATACTCCTACAATGAGCAGTTCTTC
13	TRBJ2-7	TRBV6-1	NA	few	CASSEGFTYEQYF	TGTGCCAGCAGTGAGGGCTTTACCTACGAGCAGTACTTC
13	TRBJ2-7	TRBV27	NA	NA	CASSFGPWYEQYF	TGTGCCAGCAGTTTCGGTCCGTGGTACGAGCAGTACTTC